This T cell receptor (beta chain) originates from a study of T cell responses to AZD1222 COVID-19 vaccine. The CDR3 spans 17 residues. The germline V gene encodes CDR1 SNHLY and CDR2 FYNNEI. V shed 5 bases, J shed 0 bases, and the junction held 11 bases outside the gene matches. The protocol was immunoSEQ multiplex PCR, while the TCRdb copy is restricted to in-frame clones and leaves out a portion. The data hold approximately 70,000 clones, with around 90% observed a single time. Sample: peripheral blood, taken on day 0 of AZD1222 vaccination. The sequence derives from an adult in good health. The rearrangement links TRBV2 to TRBJ1-1; 8 bases align to TRBD1. DNA for the CDR3: TGTGCCAGCAGTCTAGTCCGGACAGGGAGCATGAACACTGAAGCTTTCTTT. Its translation is CASSLVRTGSMNTEAFF.